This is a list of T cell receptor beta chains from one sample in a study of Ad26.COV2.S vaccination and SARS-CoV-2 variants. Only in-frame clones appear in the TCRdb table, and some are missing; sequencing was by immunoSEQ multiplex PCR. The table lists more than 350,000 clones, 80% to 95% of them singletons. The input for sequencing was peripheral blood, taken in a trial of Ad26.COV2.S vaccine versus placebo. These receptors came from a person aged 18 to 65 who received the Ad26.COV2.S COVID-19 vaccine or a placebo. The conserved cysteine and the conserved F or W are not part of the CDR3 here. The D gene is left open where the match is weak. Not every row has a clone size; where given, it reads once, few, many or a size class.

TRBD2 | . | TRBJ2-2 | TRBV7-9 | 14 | ASSLRTSGSPGELF
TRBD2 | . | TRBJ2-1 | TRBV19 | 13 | ASSIVAGIGNEQF
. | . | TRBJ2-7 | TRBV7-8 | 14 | ASSSAGQLVPYEQY
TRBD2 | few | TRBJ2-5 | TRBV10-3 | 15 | AISDPTSGRELETQY
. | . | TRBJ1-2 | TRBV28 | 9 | ASSGDYGYT
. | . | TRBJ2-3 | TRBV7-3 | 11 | ASSPQVADTQY
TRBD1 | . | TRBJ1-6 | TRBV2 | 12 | ASSPGTANSPLH
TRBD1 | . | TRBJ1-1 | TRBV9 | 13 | ASSPGQNPNTEAF
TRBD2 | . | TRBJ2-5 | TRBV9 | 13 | ASSVLAGGGETQY
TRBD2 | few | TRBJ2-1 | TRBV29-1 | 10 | NGLANDNEQF
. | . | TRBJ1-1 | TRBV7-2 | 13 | ASSLGGLGQNEAF
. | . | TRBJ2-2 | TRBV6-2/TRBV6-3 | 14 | ASSYGGAGNTGELF
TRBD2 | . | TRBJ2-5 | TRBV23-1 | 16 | ASSQSFPPREGCETQY